This T cell receptor (beta chain) was sequenced during a study of blood T cell repertoires in COVID-19 (dated by TCRdb to about 2020). At the level of the whole study: Collaborator samples came from the United States, Italy and Spain and covered acute and convalescent phases of COVID-19. The repertoires were made available in a free public database intended to serve as a resource for research on the immune response to SARS-CoV-2. Where available, HLA class I and class II types were obtained from metadata supplied by the sample provider rather than from assay-based typing. Nearly every sample came with metadata listing a de-identified subject ID, COVID-19 status, age in years and sex. The prospective study material was composed of cDNA or gDNA derived from T cells, B-cell-depleted T cells, or PBMCs. Samples were obtained from the ongoing ImmuneRACE study (first 160 participants) and from some 1,300 subjects provided by 6 global collaborators. The dataset comprised deeply sampled blood TCRbeta repertoires from subjects exposed to, actively infected with, or recovered from COVID-19.

TCRbeta CDR3 regions were amplified from genomic DNA using the immunoSEQ Assay, a bias-controlled multiplex PCR. The original methods were these. The number of nucleated cells in each sample was estimated by amplification of reference gene primers within the assay. To quantify the absolute abundance of each unique TCRbeta CDR3 rearrangement, sequence reads were collapsed and filtered. For each sample, productive Simpson clonality was calculated as the square root of Simpson's diversity index over productive rearrangements. TCRdb stores this immuneACCESS table with in-frame sequences only. Part of the clones is absent; in the studies checked, under half of the shortfall reflects unresolved V genes, and no reason is known for the rest. V, J and clone size derive from that table, while D and trimming were established from the DNA sequence. In this sample the table shows about 310,000 clones, around 87% of which occur a single time. The ten largest clones represent 1.3% of the sample.

What the research found in general, with its limitations: Clinical and demographic metadata were provided uncurated, with the amount varying by source and participant.

As to this clone: Its antigen is not yet known. Base qualities are missing; no much larger clone stands one base away.

Germline trimming amounts to 2 bases on V and 1 base on J, with 6 as the count of junction bases outside the gene matches. The CDR3 contains 16 residues, cysteine and phenylalanine counted. The retained sequence is limited to the CDR3, 48 bases, with the frame set at the first base. The germline V gene (reference sequence) provides CDR1 SGHNT and CDR2 YYREEE. Collaborating institutions collected whole blood in K2EDTA tubes following their own protocols. For TCRbeta analysis, collaborators shipped samples in one of three forms: frozen whole blood, isolated PBMCs, or DNA extracted from either of those sample types.

The TCR was taken from a man in his 70s with acute or convalescent COVID-19. This chain is built from TRBV5-4 and TRBJ1-2; TRBD1 aligns with 9 central bases. Sequencing was performed on peripheral blood. The base sequence is TGTGCCAGCAGCTTTCCCGGGACAGGGAGTAACTATGGCTACACCTTC. This sequence encodes CASSFPGTGSNYGYTF.